The 26 T cell receptor beta chains listed next were all sequenced from one sample in a study of tumor-infiltrating lymphocytes in primary liver carcinoma. With roughly 540 ng total RNA as template and a constant-region primer, TCR beta cDNA was made. Three nested multiplex PCR rounds, a slightly modified ARM-PCR method, built the TCR beta libraries. The two initial PCR rounds, approximately 10 cycles each, used TRBV1-TRBV30 forward and C-beta reverse primers. Each CDR3 protein gets one entry after TCRdb re-called the multiplex PCR reads with MiXCR. The top ten hold more than 7% of the sample, which has 100,000 to 150,000 distinct CDR3 sequences, 64% seen once. Extraction of RNA together with DNA used about 17-31 mg of unsorted bulk tissue. Input material: liver tumor tissue from sampling region 3. Subset noted: tumor region T3, left-lateral pole. Receptor source: a woman in her sixties with primary liver carcinoma and hepatitis B virus infection.

Points on this clonotype: Its ends do not fully match the called genes, so a read error is possible. The chain joins TRBV6-2 or TRBV6-3 to TRBJ2-1; 10 bases align to TRBD2. CDR3 length equals 17 residues. In germline, CDR1 is MNHEY, CDR2 SVGEGT. The CDR3 region is CASSTTFSGRSFNEQSF. The CDR3 DNA is TGTGCCAGCAGTACCACCTTTAGCGGGAGGTCTTTCAATGAGCAGTCCTTC.

In regard to this clonotype: This may come from a read error, since a much larger clone is one base off. This is likely a read error, given that the CDR3 carries no conserved phenylalanine or tryptophan at its end. The rearrangement links TRBV30 to TRBJ1-5; no reliable D call. This CDR3 spans 13 amino acids. Trimming took off 2 bases at V and 6 bases at J, with 11 bases between the two ends. Germline V lookup: CDR1 GTSNPN, CDR2 SVGIG (reference sequence). CDR3 in amino acids: CAWSSQAGQPQHS. The CDR3 region has the DNA TGTGCCTGGAGTAGTCAGGCGGGTCAGCCCCAGCATTCT.

The V gene is TRBV28, the J gene TRBJ1-2; 7 nucleotides agree with TRBD1. CDR1 and CDR2 (germline): MDHEN, SYDVKM. The CDR3 runs 15 residues. V lost 7 bases and J lost 2; bases outside the gene matches: 10. The CDR3 DNA sequence: TGTGCCAGCACCCCGGGGACAGTAGGGAACTATGGCTACACCTTC. Translated: CASTPGTVGNYGYTF.

This chain uses TRBV11-2 with TRBJ2-2, with D perhaps matching TRBD2 (5 bases). Deletions cut 9 bases from V and 8 bases from J, with 16 bases between. Germline V lookup: CDR1 SGHAT, CDR2 FQNNGV. The CDR3 is 13 residues long. The CDR3: CASSVDRTGELFF. The CDR3, as DNA: TGTGCCAGTAGCGTAGATAGAACTGGGGAGCTGTTTTTT. The full variable domain, completed using reference TRBV11-2 and TRBJ2-2, is EAGVAQSPRYKIIEKRQSVAFWCNPISGHATLYWYQQILGQGPKLLIQFQNNGVVDDSQLPKDRFSAERLKGVDSTLKIQPAKLEDSAVYLCASSVDRTGELFFGEGSRLTVL.

This clonotype showed up many times. The chain carries TRBV6-1 and TRBJ2-3, with D unclear. CDR1 MNHNS and CDR2 SASEGT come from the germline V gene. Between the trimmed V and J ends, which lost 5 bases and 2 bases, there was a span of 17 bases. There are 16 residues in the CDR3. The CDR3 loop is CASSTMKGIPTDTQYF. The CDR3 nucleotides are TGTGCCAGCAGTACCATGAAGGGTATTCCCACAGATACGCAGTATTTT.

About this clonotype: At one end, the junction sequence differs from germline, possibly due to a read error. The J gene is TRBJ1-2, the V gene TRBV20-1, with D perhaps matching TRBD1 (6 bases). There are 13 residues in the CDR3. Per the germline V gene, CDR1 is DFQATT and CDR2 is SNEGSKA (reference sequence). The chain's CDR3 is CGARTGMGYGYTF. The CDR3 DNA reads as TGCGGTGCTAGAACAGGGATGGGGTATGGCTACACCTTC.

Note on this clonotype: It is unclear where the CDR3 begins or ends on the DNA, so no DNA is shown, and the CDR3 is as TCRdb lists it. The V and J genes are TRBV11-2 and TRBJ2-2; TRBD2 is the table's D call and was not checked against the DNA. The V gene's germline CDR1 is SGHAT and CDR2 FQNNGV. Including both end residues, the CDR3 is 16 amino acids long. The CDR3 is CTSSLEVEVAQGSCFF.

About this clonotype itself: The junction and the germline gene differ at one end; a read error may be behind it. The J gene is TRBJ2-2, the V gene TRBV11-2; 7 bases are shared with TRBD1. The CDR3 loop spans 16 amino acids. Looked up from germline, CDR1 is SGHAT and CDR2 is FQNNGV. In DNA, the CDR3 is TGTGCCAGCAGCTTGTACAGGGGCCCGAGCACCGGGGAACTGTTTTTT. Encoded protein: CASSLYRGPSTGELFF.

The chain recombines TRBV7-3 with TRBJ2-1, with 14 nucleotides matching TRBD2. Trimming removed 5 bases from V and 6 bases from J; junction bases left unmatched: 6. The CDR3 totals 16 residues. Germline lookup yields CDR1 SGHTA and CDR2 FQGTGA. Here the CDR3 DNA reads TGTGCCAGCAGCCTAGGACTAGCGGGAGGACTCAATGAGCAGTTCTTC. This encodes CASSLGLAGGLNEQFF.

Remarks on this clonotype: Likely a read error: the CDR3 ends without its conserved phenylalanine or tryptophan. The chain has TRBV11-2 and TRBJ1-3; 9 bases line up with TRBD1. The CDR3 runs to 19 residues. CDR1 SGHAT and CDR2 FQNNGV come from the germline V gene. This CDR3 reads CASSSRPDRGAYSRNTIYS. CDR3 coding DNA: TGTGCCAGCAGCTCACGCCCGGACAGGGGAGCGTACTCTAGAAACACCATATATTCC.

A note on this clonotype: A read error may account for a junction end that differs from germline. J is TRBJ2-2 and V is TRBV12-3 or TRBV12-4; no definite D call. CDR3 length equals 15 residues. The CDR3 is CVSTKRKTSTGELFF. The CDR3 DNA reads as TGTGTCAGCACCAAACGGAAAACCTCCACCGGGGAGCTGTTTTTT.

The rearrangement links TRBV11-1 to TRBJ2-1; D is uncertain. Trimming cost V 6 bases and J 4 bases, with 19 bases left between them. The CDR3 totals 16 residues. Germline lookup yields CDR1 SGHAT and CDR2 FQDESV (reference sequence). The DNA for the CDR3 is TGTGCCAGCAGTCTAGTCCCCGACGCCTCTTACAATGAGCAGTTCTTC. Its protein is CASSLVPDASYNEQFF.

Of note for this clonotype: One end of the junction varies from germline; a read error may be responsible. This CDR3 is CASRLHRGPNAGERFF. CDR3 DNA sequence: TGTGCCAGCAGATTGCACAGGGGCCCGAACGCCGGGGAGCGGTTTTTT. The chain joins TRBV11-2 to TRBJ2-2; 7 nucleotides agree with TRBD1. CDR3 length: 16 amino acids. Looked up from germline, CDR1 is SGHAT and CDR2 is FQNNGV.

Only one count was recorded for this clonotype. The junction shows a germline mismatch at one end, possibly a read error. The genes are TRBV10-3 and TRBJ2-1; a possible D gene is TRBD2 (6 bases). The CDR3 loop spans 17 amino acids. In germline, CDR1 is ENHRY, CDR2 SYGVKD. CDR3 nucleotides: TGTGCCATCACCGGAGGATTAGCGGACCACTCCTACGATGAGCAGTTCTTC. Its translation is CAITGGLADHSYDEQFF.

V gene TRBV15 combines with J gene TRBJ1-5, with D hard to call. Germline CDR1 is LNHNV and CDR2 is YYDKDF (reference sequence). Trimming cost V 5 bases and J 5 bases, with 7 bases left between them. CDR3 length equals 12 residues. CDR3 residues: CATSFPDQPQHF. Written as DNA, the CDR3 is TGTGCCACCAGCTTTCCCGATCAGCCCCAGCATTTT.

As to this clonotype: One junction end disagrees with the germline gene, perhaps due to a read error. This sequence joins TRBV29-1 and TRBJ2-3, with TRBD1 matching 8 bases. This CDR3 contains 15 residues. The germline gives CDR1 SQVTM, CDR2 ANQGSEA. CDR3 amino acids: CSVEDLSGGTDTQYF. CDR3 sequence (DNA): TGCAGCGTTGAAGACCTGTCAGGGGGCACAGATACGCAATATTTT.

The rearrangement joins TRBV29-1 to TRBJ1-2; D is unresolved. Trimming stripped 6 bases from V and 3 bases from J, with 11 bases between. Per germline, CDR1 SQVTM and CDR2 ANQGSEA. The CDR3 extends over 12 amino acids. The CDR3, as DNA: TGCAGCGTGGGAGAAAGGGACTATGGCTACACCTTC. Protein: CSVGERDYGYTF.

This clonotype was counted only a few times. A read error may explain this, as a much larger clone is one base away. The chain carries TRBV6-1 and TRBJ2-1; D could derive from TRBD1 or TRBD2 (5 bases each). Trimming stripped 2 bases from V and 8 bases from J, with 16 bases between. The germline CDR1 and CDR2 sequences are MNHNS and SASEGT. The CDR3 consists of 15 residues. This chain's CDR3 is CASSELESGRDEQFF. DNA of the CDR3: TGTGCCAGCAGTGAATTAGAGAGCGGCAGGGATGAGCAGTTCTTC.

As to this clonotype: Relative to the germline gene, one junction end is altered; a read error may explain this. The chain has TRBV7-9 and TRBJ2-4; 8 bases agree with TRBD2. The CDR3 consists of 14 residues. Germline CDR1 reads SEHNR; CDR2 reads FQNEAQ (reference sequence). CDR3 sequence: CVSSPGGAKNIQYF. The CDR3 nucleotides are TGTGTCAGCAGCCCGGGGGGGGCCAAAAACATTCAGTACTTC.

The V call is TRBV14, the J call TRBJ2-1; 8 bases are shared with TRBD2. The germline gives CDR1 SGHDN, CDR2 FVKESK. This CDR3 has 14 amino acids. The V segment lost 4 bases and the J segment 5 bases; nucleotides outside the gene matches: 4. CDR3 DNA: TGTGCCAGCAGCCCCAGCGGGAGCCACAATGAGCAGTTCTTC. Amino acids: CASSPSGSHNEQFF.

The chain links TRBV29-1 to TRBJ2-3; D assignment may be TRBD1 or TRBD2 (5 bases each). Trimming took off 6 bases at V and 4 bases at J, with 26 bases between the two ends. CDR1 is SQVTM, CDR2 ANQGSEA, per germline. This CDR3 comprises 17 residues. CDR3 coding DNA: TGCAGCGTCACGGGGCACTCGGGCGGAAGCCTTGCAGATACGCAGTATTTT. This gives the protein CSVTGHSGGSLADTQYF.

Concerning this clonotype: The junction and the germline gene differ at one end; a read error may be behind it. The gene calls are TRBV11-2 and TRBJ2-7; 8 positions match TRBD1. Looked up from germline, CDR1 is SGHAT and CDR2 is FQNNGV. The CDR3 sequence is 14 residues long. CDR3 sequence reads: CVSIAAGGAYEQYF. DNA of the CDR3: TGTGTCAGCATCGCTGCAGGGGGCGCCTACGAGCAGTACTTC.

This clonotype was seen more than once but under ten times. This sequence joins TRBV28 and TRBJ2-5; D is perhaps TRBD1 (5 bases). Germline V lookup: CDR1 MDHEN, CDR2 SYDVKM. This CDR3 region has 14 residues. V was clipped by 5 bases and J by 5 bases, with 15 bases between them. The CDR3 nucleotides are TGTGCCAGCAGTCCCGGACATCGGCGGGAGACCCAGTACTTC. Its protein product is CASSPGHRRETQYF.

In its sample, this clonotype was seen once. At one end the junction does not follow the germline gene, possibly because of a read error. The chain uses TRBV4-1 and TRBJ1-2; TRBD1 might be the D (5 bases). The CDR3 has 15 residues. The germline gives CDR1 MGHRA, CDR2 YSYEKL. The CDR3 sequence: CASSQDHGGVYDYTF. The CDR3 coding sequence is TGCGCCAGTAGCCAAGATCACGGGGGGGTCTATGACTACACCTTC.

Details on this clonotype: One end of the junction does not line up with germline, which may come from a read error. J is TRBJ2-1 and V is TRBV6-1, with D perhaps TRBD1 or TRBD2 (5 bases each). The CDR3 runs 17 residues. Germline CDR1 reads MNHNS; CDR2 reads SASEGT. As DNA, the CDR3 is TGTGCCAGCAGTGGGACCCTTCTTGGGACCTCATACAATGAGCAGTCCTTC. Translation gives CASSGTLLGTSYNEQSF.

This chain connects TRBV29-1 to TRBJ2-2; D uncertain. CDR3 size: 13 residues. Germline V lookup: CDR1 SQVTM, CDR2 ANQGSEA. The CDR3 DNA sequence: TGCAGTGTCACGAGGCACTCGGGCTGGGAGCTGTTTTTT. It specifies CSVTRHSGWELFF.